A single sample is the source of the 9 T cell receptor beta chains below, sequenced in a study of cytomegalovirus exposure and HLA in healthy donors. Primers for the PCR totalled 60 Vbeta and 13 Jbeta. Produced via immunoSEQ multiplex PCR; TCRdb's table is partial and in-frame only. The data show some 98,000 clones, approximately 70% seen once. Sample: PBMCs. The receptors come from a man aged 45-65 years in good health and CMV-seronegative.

This CDR3 is CASSLLLGSNYGYTF. The CDR3 DNA is TGTGCCAGCAGCTTACTACTCGGTTCTAACTATGGCTACACCTTC. This chain uses TRBV7-9 with TRBJ1-2; no definite D call. The CDR3 extends over 15 amino acids. Germline V gives CDR1 SEHNR, CDR2 FQNEAQ (reference sequence). V was cut by 2 bases and J by 0 bases, with 10 bases left in between.

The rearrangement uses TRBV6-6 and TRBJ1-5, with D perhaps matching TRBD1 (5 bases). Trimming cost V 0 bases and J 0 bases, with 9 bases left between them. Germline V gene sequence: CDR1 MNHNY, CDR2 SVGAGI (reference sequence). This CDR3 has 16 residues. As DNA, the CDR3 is TGTGCCAGCAGTTACTCCGTGGGGGGTAGCAATCAGCCCCAGCATTTT. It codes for CASSYSVGGSNQPQHF.

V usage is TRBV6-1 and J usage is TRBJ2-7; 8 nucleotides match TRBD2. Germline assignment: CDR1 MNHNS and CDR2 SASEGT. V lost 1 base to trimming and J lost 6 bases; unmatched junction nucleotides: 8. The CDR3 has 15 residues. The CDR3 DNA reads TGTGCCAGCAGTGAAGAGCGGGAGCTACCGTCCGAGCAGTACTTC. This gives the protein CASSEERELPSEQYF.

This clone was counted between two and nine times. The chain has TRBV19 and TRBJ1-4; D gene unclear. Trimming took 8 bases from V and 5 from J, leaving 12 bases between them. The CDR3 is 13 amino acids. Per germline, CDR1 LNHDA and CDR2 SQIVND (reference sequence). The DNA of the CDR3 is TGTGCCAGTCTCGGGTCGAGCAATGAAAAACTGTTTTTT. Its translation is CASLGSSNEKLFF.

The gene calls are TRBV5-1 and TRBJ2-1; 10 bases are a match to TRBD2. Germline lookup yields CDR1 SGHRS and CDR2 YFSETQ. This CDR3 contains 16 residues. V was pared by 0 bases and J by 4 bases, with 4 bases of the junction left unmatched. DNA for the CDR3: TGCGCCAGCAGCTTGGTGGCTAGCGGGGGATACAATGAGCAGTTCTTC. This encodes CASSLVASGGYNEQFF.

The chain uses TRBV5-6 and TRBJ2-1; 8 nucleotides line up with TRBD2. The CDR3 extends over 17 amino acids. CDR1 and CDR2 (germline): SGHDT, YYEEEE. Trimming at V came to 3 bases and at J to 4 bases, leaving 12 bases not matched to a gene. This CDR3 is CASSCLLAQRGYNEQFF. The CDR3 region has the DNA TGTGCCAGCAGCTGTTTACTAGCTCAGCGGGGGTACAATGAGCAGTTCTTC.

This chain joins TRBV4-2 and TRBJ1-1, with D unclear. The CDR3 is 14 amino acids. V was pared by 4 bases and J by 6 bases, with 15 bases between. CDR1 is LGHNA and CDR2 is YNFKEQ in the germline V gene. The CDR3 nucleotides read TGTGCCAGCAGCCCACAAAAATTTGCTCCTGAAGCTTTCTTT. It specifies CASSPQKFAPEAFF.

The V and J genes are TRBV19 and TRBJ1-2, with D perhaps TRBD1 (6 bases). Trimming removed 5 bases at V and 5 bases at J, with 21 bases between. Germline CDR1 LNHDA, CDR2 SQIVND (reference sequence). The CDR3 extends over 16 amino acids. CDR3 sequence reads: CASSQLNYREPYGYTF. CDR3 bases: TGTGCCAGTAGTCAGCTAAATTACAGGGAGCCTTATGGCTACACCTTC.

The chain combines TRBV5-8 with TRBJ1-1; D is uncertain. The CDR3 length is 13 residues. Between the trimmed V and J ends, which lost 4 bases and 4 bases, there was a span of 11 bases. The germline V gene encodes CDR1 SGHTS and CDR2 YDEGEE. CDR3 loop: CASSNMEGTEAFF. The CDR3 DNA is TGTGCCAGCAGCAATATGGAGGGCACTGAAGCTTTCTTT.